This T cell receptor (beta chain) was sequenced in a study of control samples from healthy donors and cancer patients. Trimming took 0 bases from V and 4 from J, leaving 15 bases between them. CDR3 length: 16 residues. Germline CDR1 reads MNHEY; CDR2 reads SVGAGI. Here immunoSEQ multiplex PCR was the method, and the copy in TCRdb shows in-frame clones only, minus some. The top ten hold less than 6% of the sample, which has 120,000 to 150,000 clones, roughly 93% seen once. Sequenced input: blood. The V gene is TRBV6-5, the J gene TRBJ1-2; D gene ambiguous. This TCR was sampled from a man aged 18 to 35 in good health. CDR3 DNA sequence: TGTGCCAGCAGTTACTCGGGCCTGTCTAAGGCCTATGGCTACACCTTC. Amino acids: CASSYSGLSKAYGYTF.